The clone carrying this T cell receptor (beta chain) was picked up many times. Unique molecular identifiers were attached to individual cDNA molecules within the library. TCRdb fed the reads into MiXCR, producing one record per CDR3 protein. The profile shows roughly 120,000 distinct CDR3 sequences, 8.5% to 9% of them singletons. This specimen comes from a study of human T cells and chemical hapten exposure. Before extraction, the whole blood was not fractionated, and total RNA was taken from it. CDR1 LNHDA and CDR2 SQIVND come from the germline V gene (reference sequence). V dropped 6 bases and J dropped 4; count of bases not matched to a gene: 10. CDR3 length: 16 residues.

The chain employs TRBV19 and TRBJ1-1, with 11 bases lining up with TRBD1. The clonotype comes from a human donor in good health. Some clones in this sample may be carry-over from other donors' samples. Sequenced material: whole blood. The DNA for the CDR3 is TGTGCCAGTAGACGTGGACAGGGGGCGTTGGCCACTGAAGCTTTCTTT. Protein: CASRRGQGALATEAFF.